Below, 22 T cell receptor beta chains from the same sample are listed, as sequenced in a study of CD8 T cells in Susac syndrome. It was with random hexamers that roughly 0.45 to 1 ug RNA was reverse transcribed. MiXCR, applied by TCRdb to the immunoSEQ multiplex PCR reads, yields one record per CDR3 protein. Of 100,000 to 150,000 distinct CDR3 sequences in the sample, 90% to 95% were seen once. Sequencing used CD4+ T cells from PBMCs. Every receptor here comes from a human donor in good health.

The chain uses TRBV5-1 and TRBJ2-5, with 12 bases that match TRBD2. The CDR3 is 18 amino acids. V trimming: 0 bases; J trimming: 0 bases; junction bases outside the gene matches: 6. Germline V gene data show CDR1 as SGHRS and CDR2 as YFSETQ. As DNA, the CDR3 is TGCGCCAGCAGCTTGGGGCTAGCGGGAGGGCCGTACCAAGAGACCCAGTACTTC. It encodes CASSLGLAGGPYQETQYF.

The chain carries TRBV20-1 and TRBJ2-7; TRBD1 matches 7 bases. V was pared by 5 bases and J by 0 bases, with 4 bases of the junction left unmatched. The CDR3 is made up of 13 amino acids. Germline loops: CDR1 DFQATT, CDR2 SNEGSKA (reference sequence). The CDR3 protein is CSAPRGTSYEQYF. The CDR3 DNA is TGCAGTGCTCCCAGGGGGACCTCCTACGAGCAGTACTTC.

The genes are TRBV20-1 and TRBJ1-1; D is undetermined. This CDR3 contains 14 residues. The V end was cut by 3 bases, the J end by 5 bases, with 16 bases between. CDR1 and CDR2 (germline): DFQATT, SNEGSKA (reference sequence). CDR3 DNA sequence: TGCAGTGCTAGGGGTGGCCCCCAGCGAACTGAAGCTTTCTTT. Its translation: CSARGGPQRTEAFF.

The chain is built from TRBV4-1 and TRBJ1-1; D is perhaps TRBD1 (6 bases). The germline V gene encodes CDR1 MGHRA and CDR2 YSYEKL. V lost 1 base and J 9 bases, leaving 27 bases between the germline ends. This CDR3 is 18 amino acids long. This CDR3 is CASSQVPLVAGVRGKAFF. CDR3 bases: TGCGCCAGCAGCCAAGTTCCCCTGGTAGCCGGGGTCAGGGGAAAAGCTTTCTTT.

The chain couples TRBV29-1 to TRBJ1-4; 9 bases agree with TRBD1. Germline CDR1 and CDR2: SQVTM and ANQGSEA. V dropped 6 bases and J dropped 8; count of bases not matched to a gene: 7. The CDR3 has 13 amino acids. CDR3 DNA sequence: TGCAGCGTGGGGGGACAGGGAGGCGAAAAACTGTTTTTT. Residues: CSVGGQGGEKLFF.

This clonotype was observed a handful of times. The chain has TRBV20-1 and TRBJ2-7, with a possible D match to TRBD1 (5 bases). CDR3 length: 13 amino acids. Trimming took off 6 bases at V and 0 bases at J, with 12 bases between the two ends. CDR1 and CDR2 from the germline V gene are DFQATT and SNEGSKA (reference sequence). For the CDR3, the DNA is TGCAGTGCCACAGGACCAAGCTCCTACGAGCAGTACTTC. Encoded protein: CSATGPSSYEQYF.

The V gene is TRBV2, the J gene TRBJ1-2; D gene unclear. The CDR3 consists of 12 residues. Germline V CDR1 and CDR2: SNHLY, FYNNEI. With 6 bases removed from V and 4 bases from J, the gap between germline ends came to 9 bases. This chain's CDR3 is CASSLSSYGYTF. The CDR3, as DNA: TGTGCCAGCAGCCTATCTTCCTATGGCTACACCTTC.

This sequence joins TRBV7-2 and TRBJ2-7; TRBD2 matches at 8 bases. CDR1 is SGHTA and CDR2 is FQGNSA in the germline V gene. Trimming at V came to 3 bases and at J to 6 bases, leaving 7 bases not matched to a gene. The length of the CDR3 is 14 residues. The CDR3 region has the DNA TGTGCCAGCAGCTTCTCCGGGACTAGTAGCGAGCAGTACTTC. It yields the protein CASSFSGTSSEQYF.

V usage is TRBV20-1 and J usage is TRBJ1-2; D gene unclear. The V gene lost 7 bases and the J gene lost 7 bases, with 16 bases spanning the gap. Germline CDR1 and CDR2: DFQATT and SNEGSKA (reference sequence). This CDR3 contains 12 residues. CDR3 sequence: CSVPGALGGYTF. CDR3 bases: TGCAGTGTTCCGGGAGCTTTGGGTGGCTACACCTTC.

The genes are TRBV6-5 and TRBJ1-2; TRBD1 is a possible D gene (5 bases). The germline CDR1 and CDR2 sequences are MNHEY and SVGAGI. V dropped 2 bases and J dropped 7 bases, with 14 bases sitting between them. CDR3 length: 14 amino acids. DNA of the CDR3: TGTGCCAGCAGTTACGCCTCCACTGGGGGTGGCTACACCTTC. This sequence encodes CASSYASTGGGYTF.

The rearrangement uses TRBV5-1 and TRBJ2-7, with TRBD1 identical over 10 bases. V gave up 4 bases and J gave up 2 bases; unmatched junction bases: 6. Germline CDR1 is SGHRS and CDR2 is YFSETQ. The CDR3 contains 15 residues. In DNA, the CDR3 is TGCGCCAGCAGCATAACCGGGACAGGGGCCTACGAGCAGTACTTC. Translation: CASSITGTGAYEQYF.

The V gene is TRBV6-5, the J gene TRBJ2-7, with 13 bases matching TRBD2. This CDR3 is built from 14 residues. Trimming removed 10 bases from V and 2 bases from J; junction bases left unmatched: 5. Germline V gene data show CDR1 as MNHEY and CDR2 as SVGAGI. In DNA form, the CDR3 reads TGTGCCACCACTAGCGGGAGGGCCCCCTACGAGCAGTACTTC. The encoded protein is CATTSGRAPYEQYF.

The chain joins TRBV4-2 to TRBJ1-1; no definite D call. Trimming removed 0 bases at V and 8 bases at J, with 10 bases between. The CDR3 spans 13 residues. Germline V gene data show CDR1 as LGHNA and CDR2 as YNFKEQ. The CDR3 sequence is CASSQDMGFEAFF. The CDR3 DNA is TGTGCCAGCAGCCAAGATATGGGCTTCGAAGCTTTCTTT.

A remark on this clonotype: One end of the junction varies from germline; a read error may be responsible. The chain links TRBV2 to TRBJ2-1; possibly TRBD2 for D (5 bases). Germline values: CDR1 SNHLY, CDR2 FYNNEI. The CDR3 runs to 15 residues. CDR3 amino acids: CASREAVSSYNEQFF. CDR3 DNA: TGTGCCAGCAGGGAAGCGGTCAGCTCCTACAATGAGCAGTTCTTC.

This chain joins TRBV7-2 and TRBJ2-7; D is perhaps TRBD1 or TRBD2 (5 bases each). The CDR3 extends over 13 amino acids. CDR1 is SGHTA, CDR2 FQGNSA, per germline. The V and J ends lost 4 bases and 2 bases respectively, with 9 bases between them. The CDR3 DNA reads TGTGCCAGCAGCTCCGGGACCCCCTACGAGCAGTACTTC. Its protein product is CASSSGTPYEQYF.

The V call is TRBV7-9, the J call TRBJ2-5, with 7 bases lining up with TRBD1. This CDR3 spans 13 amino acids. J gave up 5 bases and V 8 bases, and 8 bases lay outside the gene matches. From germline, CDR1 is SEHNR and CDR2 FQNEAQ (reference sequence). Here the CDR3 DNA reads TGTGCCAGCGACCAGGGGGTCCAGGAGACCCAGTACTTC. The encoded protein is CASDQGVQETQYF. Combining the CDR3 with reference TRBV7-9 and TRBJ2-5 gives the whole variable domain DTGVSQNPRHKITKRGQNVTFRCDPISEHNRLYWYRQTLGQGPEFLTYFQNEAQLEKSRLLSDRFSAERPKGSFSTLEIQRTEQGDSAMYLCASDQGVQETQYFGPGTRLLVL.

The rearrangement joins TRBV5-1 to TRBJ1-1, with TRBD1 matching 7 bases. This CDR3 is 15 amino acids long. The germline CDR1 and CDR2 sequences are SGHRS and YFSETQ. J lost 1 base, V lost 2 bases, and 5 bases had no gene match. The CDR3 region has the DNA TGCGCCAGCAGCTTCTTCGGACAGGCGAACACTGAAGCTTTCTTT. It is translated as CASSFFGQANTEAFF.

The rearrangement uses TRBV28 and TRBJ1-2; D is perhaps TRBD1 (5 bases). This CDR3 region has 14 residues. Germline CDR1 MDHEN, CDR2 SYDVKM. With 5 bases removed from V and 2 bases from J, the gap between germline ends came to 12 bases. The CDR3 loop reads CASSTSTANYGYTF. The CDR3 DNA reads as TGTGCCAGCAGTACCTCGACAGCCAACTATGGCTACACCTTC.

This sequence joins TRBV27 and TRBJ1-1, with D possibly TRBD1 on 6 matching bases. Trimming stripped 3 bases from V and 3 bases from J, with 14 bases between. Germline CDR1 and CDR2: MNHEY and SMNVEV (reference sequence). This CDR3 has 15 residues. CDR3: CASSFRRGGYTEAFF. The CDR3 DNA reads as TGTGCCAGCAGTTTCCGGAGGGGGGGGTACACTGAAGCTTTCTTT.

This chain joins TRBV27 and TRBJ2-2, with D maybe TRBD2 (5 bases). The CDR3 runs 12 residues. The V gene lost 8 bases and the J gene lost 1 base, with 5 bases spanning the gap. The germline gives CDR1 MNHEY, CDR2 SMNVEV (reference sequence). CDR3 residues: CASRGNTGELFF. The CDR3 nucleotides are TGTGCCAGCCGGGGGAACACCGGGGAGCTGTTTTTT.

This clonotype was recorded once. This CDR3 reads CASSRLPGSNTEAFF. The DNA of the CDR3 is TGTGCCAGCAGCCGTTTGCCAGGGTCCAACACTGAAGCTTTCTTT. This rearrangement joins TRBV7-2 to TRBJ1-1; D may be TRBD1 (5 bases). V dropped 5 bases and J dropped 2 bases, with 15 bases sitting between them. The germline V gene encodes CDR1 SGHTA and CDR2 FQGNSA. The CDR3 totals 15 residues.

This chain links TRBV29-1 with TRBJ2-5; D gene unclear. Germline V gene sequence: CDR1 SQVTM, CDR2 ANQGSEA. Trimming removed 5 bases from V and 3 bases from J, with 10 bases in between. CDR3 size: 12 residues. The CDR3 here is CSVTWAEETQYF. The DNA for the CDR3 is TGCAGCGTTACTTGGGCGGAAGAGACCCAGTACTTC.